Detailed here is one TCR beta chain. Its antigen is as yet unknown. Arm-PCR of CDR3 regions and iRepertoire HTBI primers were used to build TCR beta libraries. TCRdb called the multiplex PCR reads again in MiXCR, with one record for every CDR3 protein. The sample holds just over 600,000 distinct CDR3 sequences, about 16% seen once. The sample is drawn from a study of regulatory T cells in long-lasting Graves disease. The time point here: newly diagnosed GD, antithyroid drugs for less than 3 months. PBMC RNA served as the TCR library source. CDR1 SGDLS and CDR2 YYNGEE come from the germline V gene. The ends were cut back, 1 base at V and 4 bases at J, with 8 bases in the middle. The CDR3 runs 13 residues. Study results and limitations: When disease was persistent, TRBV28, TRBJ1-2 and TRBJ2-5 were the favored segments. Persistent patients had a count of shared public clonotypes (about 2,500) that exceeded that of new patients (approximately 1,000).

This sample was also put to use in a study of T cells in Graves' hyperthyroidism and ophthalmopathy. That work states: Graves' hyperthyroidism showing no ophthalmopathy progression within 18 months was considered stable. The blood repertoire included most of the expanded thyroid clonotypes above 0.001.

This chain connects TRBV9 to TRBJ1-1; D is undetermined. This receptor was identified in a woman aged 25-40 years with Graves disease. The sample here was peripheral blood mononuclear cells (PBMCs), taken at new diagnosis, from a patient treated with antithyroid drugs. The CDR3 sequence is CASSVRIFTEAFF. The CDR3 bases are TGTGCCAGCAGCGTAAGGATCTTCACTGAAGCTTTCTTT.